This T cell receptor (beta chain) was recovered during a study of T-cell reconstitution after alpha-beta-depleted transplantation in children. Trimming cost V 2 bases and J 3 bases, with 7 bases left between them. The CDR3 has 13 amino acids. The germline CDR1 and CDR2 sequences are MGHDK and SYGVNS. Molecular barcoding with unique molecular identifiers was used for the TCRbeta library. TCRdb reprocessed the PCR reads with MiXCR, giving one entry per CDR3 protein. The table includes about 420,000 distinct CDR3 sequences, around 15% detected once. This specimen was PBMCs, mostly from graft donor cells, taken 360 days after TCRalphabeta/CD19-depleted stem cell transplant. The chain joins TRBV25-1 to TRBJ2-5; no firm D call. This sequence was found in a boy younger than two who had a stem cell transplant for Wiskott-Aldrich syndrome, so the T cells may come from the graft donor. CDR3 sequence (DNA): TGTGCCAGCAGTGAAATAGGGAAAGAGACCCAGTACTTC. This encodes CASSEIGKETQYF.